The rows below give T cell receptor beta chains drawn from one sample of a study of identical twins. TCRdb independently ran MiXCR on the 5' RACE reads; one entry per CDR3 protein. Found here are a few hundred thousand distinct CDR3 sequences, around 18% of them singletons; the top ten hold approximately 12%. Sample: naive T cells sorted from blood. The receptor set was obtained from a man in his fifties or sixties in good health. CDR3s include the opening cysteine and the closing phenylalanine or tryptophan. The D gene is left open where the match is weak. Size is omitted from some rows. Given values are once, few, many or a class for expanded clones.

d_gene	abundance	j_gene	v_gene	CDR3nt	CDR3aa
-	-	TRBJ1-2	TRBV4-3	TGCGCCAGCAGCCAAGTAGGCAGGGCTGAGGGCTACACCTTC	CASSQVGRAEGYTF
-	few	TRBJ2-1	TRBV5-1	TGCGCCAGCAGGACTGAAGCAGGTGAGCAGTTCTTC	CASRTEAGEQFF
-	-	TRBJ1-5	TRBV20-1	TGCAGTGCTAGAGCTCTGGGCAATCAGCCCCAGCATTTT	CSARALGNQPQHF
-	few	TRBJ2-3	TRBV20-1	TGCAGTGCTAGAGGCCCAGCCCGAGATACGCAGTATTTT	CSARGPARDTQYF
-	many	TRBJ2-7	TRBV5-4	TGTGCCAGCAGCTTGGGCGGGGACCACCCCTACGAGCAGTACTTC	CASSLGGDHPYEQYF
-	-	TRBJ2-5	TRBV9	TGTGCCAGCAGCCCGAACCTTGGGGAGGAGACCCAGTACTTC	CASSPNLGEETQYF
TRBD1	few	TRBJ2-5	TRBV15	TGTGCCACCAGCGCACCCAACAGGGGGCGAGGTACCCAGTACTTC	CATSAPNRGRGTQYF
TRBD1	many	TRBJ1-2	TRBV6-5	TGTGCCAGCAGTTACGGAGGACAGGGAGGATACACCTTC	CASSYGGQGGYTF
-	-	TRBJ2-7	TRBV5-1	TGCGCCAGCAGCTTGGGGAGGCAGGGTGGGCCCGTGGAGCAGTACTTC	CASSLGRQGGPVEQYF
TRBD1	few	TRBJ2-1	TRBV6-2/TRBV6-3	TGTGCCAGCACGTACAGGGGGCGATCCCTCTACAATGAGCAGTTCTTC	CASTYRGRSLYNEQFF
TRBD2	-	TRBJ2-5	TRBV3-1	TGTGCCAGCAGCCACGGACTAGTCGGGGAGACCCAGTACTTC	CASSHGLVGETQYF
-	many	TRBJ2-4	TRBV27	TGTGCCAGCAGTTTCCCGGGGGCTGGCATTCAGTACTTC	CASSFPGAGIQYF
TRBD2	-	TRBJ2-1	TRBV18	TGTGCCAGCTCAGTCGCGAGCGGGAGGTTGCAGTTCTTC	CASSVASGRLQFF
-	-	TRBJ1-4	TRBV15	TGTGCCACCAGCCCAGAAAGGGTGGCGAATGAAAAACTGTTTTTT	CATSPERVANEKLFF